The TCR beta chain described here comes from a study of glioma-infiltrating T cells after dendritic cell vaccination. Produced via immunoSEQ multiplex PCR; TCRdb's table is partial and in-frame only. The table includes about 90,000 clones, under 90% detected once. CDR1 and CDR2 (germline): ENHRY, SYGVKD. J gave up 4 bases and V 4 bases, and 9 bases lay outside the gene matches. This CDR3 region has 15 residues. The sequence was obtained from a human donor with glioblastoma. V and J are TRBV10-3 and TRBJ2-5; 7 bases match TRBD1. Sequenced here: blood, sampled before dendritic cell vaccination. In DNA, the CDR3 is TGTGCCATCAGTGGATCCCGGGGACAGATAGAGACCCAGTACTTC. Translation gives CAISGSRGQIETQYF.